These T cell receptor beta chains were read from a single sample in a study of control samples from healthy donors and cancer patients. The repertoire was sequenced with immunoSEQ multiplex PCR; TCRdb's copy has only in-frame clones and lacks some. The profile covers around 70,000 clones, with 75% to 85% appearing a single time and 15% to 19% taken by the ten largest. The sequenced sample consisted of blood. These receptors all stem from a man in his sixties in good health. Both conserved end residues are part of each CDR3. D genes are given only for firm matches. Only some rows state a clone size, as once, few, many or a class for expanded clones.

j_gene | v_gene | d_gene | abundance | CDR3nt | CDR3aa
TRBJ2-7 | TRBV3-1/TRBV3-2 | TRBD2 | - | TGTGCCAGCAGCCTTCCCGGGACTACCTACGAGCAGTACTTC | CASSLPGTTYEQYF
TRBJ1-4 | TRBV9 | TRBD1 | - | TGTGCCAGCAGCCCTACGCCAGGGGGCGCAGAACTGTTTTTT | CASSPTPGGAELFF
TRBJ2-4 | TRBV10-2 | - | - | TGCGCCAGCAGTGAGTCGCGGGGTTCGGCCAAAAACATTCAGTACTTC | CASSESRGSAKNIQYF
TRBJ2-7 | TRBV23-1 | TRBD2 | - | TGCGCCAGCAGTCAATCGGATAGCGGGAGACTCCACGAGCAGTACTTC | CASSQSDSGRLHEQYF
TRBJ2-3 | TRBV7-8 | - | - | TGTGCCAGCACCCAGACGTTGAGCACAGATACGCAGTATTTT | CASTQTLSTDTQYF
TRBJ2-5 | TRBV15 | - | - | TGTGCCACCAGCAGAGTGGGTGAGACCCAGTACTTC | CATSRVGETQYF
TRBJ2-3 | TRBV6-2/TRBV6-3 | - | - | TGTGCCAGCAGTTACGGGGATACGCAGTATTTT | CASSYGDTQYF
TRBJ2-7 | TRBV28 | - | - | TGTGCCAGCAGTTTGCAGCAGGCCTCCTACGAGCAGTACTTC | CASSLQQASYEQYF
TRBJ2-2 | TRBV28 | TRBD2 | - | TGTGCCAGCAGTACCGGGATAGAGCGGGAGAGCGGGGAGCTGTTTTTT | CASSTGIERESGELFF
TRBJ1-1 | TRBV18 | TRBD1 | - | TGTGCCAGCTCACTTTCCCGGGACAGTTATCCCCAGGGAGCTTTCTTT | CASSLSRDSYPQGAFF
TRBJ2-2 | TRBV4-1 | - | - | TGCGCCAGCAGCCAAGGAAACAGGGTTTCCACCGGGGAGCTGTTTTTT | CASSQGNRVSTGELFF
TRBJ1-5 | TRBV19 | - | - | TGTGCCAGCAGATATGTCCCTGGGGGCGAATTAGGACCCCAGCATTTT | CASRYVPGGELGPQHF
TRBJ2-1 | TRBV11-3 | TRBD1 | - | TGTGCCAGCAGTTTCACACATTCGGGACAGCTTTCTGGGGAGCAGTTCTTC | CASSFTHSGQLSGEQFF
TRBJ1-6 | TRBV30 | - | - | TGTGCCTGGAGTGCCTCGACAGAAACCCTCCACTTT | CAWSASTETLHF
TRBJ2-3 | TRBV7-2 | TRBD2 | - | TGTGCCAGCAGCAAAAATAGCGGGAGGAGCACAGATACGCAGTATTTT | CASSKNSGRSTDTQYF
TRBJ1-5 | TRBV5-1 | - | - | TGCGCCAGCAGCCTAGAAGGACGGGCTAATCAGCCCCAGCATTTT | CASSLEGRANQPQHF
TRBJ2-1 | TRBV19 | TRBD1 | - | TGTGCCAGTAGTGCCCGGGACAGGGGTTCTGAGCAGTTCTTC | CASSARDRGSEQFF
TRBJ2-3 | TRBV15 | TRBD2 | - | TGTGCCACCAGCAGAGCGACAATAACTAGCGGATACACAGATACGCAGTATTTT | CATSRATITSGYTDTQYF
TRBJ1-1 | TRBV6-5 | TRBD1 | - | TGTGCCAGCAGTTACTCGAGGCAGGGGGACACTGAAGCTTTCTTT | CASSYSRQGDTEAFF
TRBJ2-1 | TRBV7-2 | - | - | TGTGCCAGCAGAAGAATGGGGGGTGGGGCAAATGAGCAGTTCTTC | CASRRMGGGANEQFF
TRBJ2-7 | TRBV2 | TRBD1 | few | TGTGCCAGCACCCGGGACAGAACCTACGAGCAGTACTTC | CASTRDRTYEQYF
TRBJ2-3 | TRBV5-1 | TRBD2 | once | TGCGCCAGCAGCTTAGGTCGAAGCGGGATCACAGATACGCAGTATTTT | CASSLGRSGITDTQYF
TRBJ2-3 | TRBV7-2 | TRBD2 | once | TGTGCCAGCAGCTTCTCCGGGACTACTTTGGGATTAACAGATACGCAGTATTTT | CASSFSGTTLGLTDTQYF
TRBJ1-1 | TRBV7-3 | - | once | TGTGCCAGCAGCTTGGGGGTCGGAAGAATCGGGACAAACATGAACACTGAAGCTTTCTTT | CASSLGVGRIGTNMNTEAFF
TRBJ2-1 | TRBV4-3 | TRBD2 | - | TGCGCCAGCAGCCAGGGACTAGGAGGATACAATGAGCAGTTCTTC | CASSQGLGGYNEQFF
TRBJ2-1 | TRBV11-2 | TRBD2 | - | TGTGCCAGCAGCTCCCCCGGACTAGCGGGAGAGGAGCAGTTCTTC | CASSSPGLAGEEQFF
TRBJ2-5 | TRBV5-1 | TRBD2 | - | TGCGCCAGCAGGGGGGGGGTGCAAGAGACCCAGTACTTC | CASRGGVQETQYF
TRBJ1-2 | TRBV5-6 | - | - | TGCGCCAGCAGCTTGACAGAGGTTAGGCATGGCTACACCTTC | CASSLTEVRHGYTF
TRBJ2-1 | TRBV7-9 | TRBD1 | - | TGTGCCAGCAGCGGGACAGGTTCCTACAATGAGCAGTTCTTC | CASSGTGSYNEQFF
TRBJ1-4 | TRBV5-4 | TRBD1 | - | TGTGCCAGCAGCGTGGGGACAGGGGGTGTTGAAAAACTGTTTTTT | CASSVGTGGVEKLFF
TRBJ2-1 | TRBV5-1 | TRBD1 | - | TGCGCCAGCAAACTAAGCCGGGACAGGGGCGTAAATGAGCAGTTCTTC | CASKLSRDRGVNEQFF
TRBJ2-1 | TRBV4-3 | - | once | TGCGCCAGCAGCCAGGCCCAGCCCGGGGTCTCCTACAATGAGCAGTTCTTC | CASSQAQPGVSYNEQFF
TRBJ2-7 | TRBV20-1 | - | - | TGCAGTGCTAGTGTACAGGGAAACGAGCAGTACTTC | CSASVQGNEQYF
TRBJ2-1 | TRBV5-1 | - | - | TGCGCCAGCAGCTTGGACTTCTCCTACAATGAGCAGTTCTTC | CASSLDFSYNEQFF
TRBJ2-5 | TRBV6-1 | TRBD1 | once | TGTGCCAGCACCGGACAGGGCGCTAACCAAGAGACCCAGTACTTC | CASTGQGANQETQYF
TRBJ1-2 | TRBV24-1 | TRBD1 | - | TGTGCCACCAGTGAGGGACAGGGGGCCCGCTCTGGCTACACCTTC | CATSEGQGARSGYTF
TRBJ1-6 | TRBV6-1 | - | - | TGTGCCAGCAGTGATGGGTCCTCACCCCTCCACTTT | CASSDGSSPLHF
TRBJ2-7 | TRBV12-3/TRBV12-4 | TRBD2 | - | TGTGCCAGCAGTTTTCGCGGGGAGGGCGAGCAGTACTTC | CASSFRGEGEQYF
TRBJ2-7 | TRBV6-6 | - | - | TGTGCCAGCAGTTATTCCAGCGGAGGGAAAGTCCACGAGCAGTACTTC | CASSYSSGGKVHEQYF
TRBJ2-2 | TRBV4-1 | - | - | TGCGCCAGCAGCCAATGGAGGGGGCCGAACACCGGGGAGCTGTTTTTT | CASSQWRGPNTGELFF
TRBJ2-3 | TRBV7-9 | TRBD2 | - | TGTGCCAGCAGCTCAGGACTAGCGGGAGGAGATACGCAGTATTTT | CASSSGLAGGDTQYF
TRBJ2-7 | TRBV2 | TRBD1 | once | TGTGCCAGCGTCCTCAGGGGGTCCGCCTACGAGCAGTACTTC | CASVLRGSAYEQYF
TRBJ1-2 | TRBV20-1 | TRBD1 | - | TGCAGTGCTAGTAACAGGGGAGGGTATGGCTACACCTTC | CSASNRGGYGYTF
TRBJ2-2 | TRBV3-1/TRBV3-2 | TRBD2 | - | TGTGCCAGCAGCCCCGGACTAGCGGGAGGGCCCCGGGAGCTGTTTTTT | CASSPGLAGGPRELFF
TRBJ2-2 | TRBV6-5 | TRBD2 | - | TGTGCCAGCAGGCCCGGGAGGTCCCGGGAGCTGTTTTTT | CASRPGRSRELFF
TRBJ2-1 | TRBV20-1 | - | - | TGCAGTGCACTCCTAGCGGAGCAGTTCTTC | CSALLAEQFF
TRBJ2-7 | TRBV7-2 | - | - | TGTGCCAGCAGAGGAGGCAACTACGAGCAGTACTTC | CASRGGNYEQYF
TRBJ2-3 | TRBV24-1 | - | - | TGTGCCACCAGTGATTACGGCGCGACATTAAGCACAGATACGCAGTATTTT | CATSDYGATLSTDTQYF
TRBJ2-2 | TRBV5-1 | TRBD2 | few | TGCGCCAGCAGCGTGGGACTAGCGGGAGGAGCGGGCACCGGGGAGCTGTTTTTT | CASSVGLAGGAGTGELFF
TRBJ2-7 | TRBV2 | - | - | TGTGCCAGCACTAAGGATCCTAGCTCCTACGAGCAGTACTTC | CASTKDPSSYEQYF
TRBJ2-7 | TRBV25-1 | - | - | TGTGCCAGCAGTGAAACATACGAGCAGTACTTC | CASSETYEQYF
TRBJ2-2 | TRBV19 | - | - | TGTGCCAGTGGGGATCGTAGGGGCACCGGGGAGCTGTTTTTT | CASGDRRGTGELFF